This T cell receptor beta chain was sequenced for a study of blood T cell repertoires in COVID-19. Enrollees, roughly 18 to 90 years old, lived in 24 US areas. Two negative PCRs, clearance, or symptom resolution were required of recovered Cohort 3 donors. V was clipped by 5 bases and J by 1 base; unmatched bases: 3. Per germline, CDR1 MDHEN and CDR2 SYDVKM. The CDR3 has 16 amino acids. Assay: immunoSEQ multiplex PCR; the TCRdb copy retains only in-frame clones and omits some. The table has approximately 290,000 clones, roughly 90% seen once; the top ten hold 1.1%. The V and J genes are TRBV28 and TRBJ2-2; 11 bases align to TRBD2. Sequenced input: PBMCs or T cells enriched from blood (not recorded which). The sequence was obtained from a woman aged 25 to 39 who had recovered from COVID-19. The CDR3 nucleotides read TGTGCCAGCAGTGGGGGACTAGCGGTGAACACCGGGGAGCTGTTTTTT. Its protein is CASSGGLAVNTGELFF.